The rows below give T cell receptor beta chains drawn from one sample of a study of memory CD4+ T cells and cytomegalovirus serostatus. Repertoires were generated with immunoSEQ multiplex PCR, while TCRdb's copy carries only in-frame clones and drops some. The sample includes 35,000 to 45,000 clones, more than 75% of them seen just once. The sequenced sample consisted of memory CD4+ T cells from blood. Every receptor here comes from an adult in good health and CMV-seronegative. The CDR3 runs from the conserved cysteine through the conserved F or W. The order of the fields is clone size, V gene, D gene, J gene, CDR3 DNA, CDR3 protein. The D gene is left open where the match is weak. Some rows have no size entry. The others give once, few or many, or a class for an expanded clone.

size: -; V: TRBV11-2; D: -; J: TRBJ2-7; DNA: TGTGCCAGCAGACAGGGTCACAGCTCCTACGAGCAGTACTTC; CDR3: CASRQGHSSYEQYF
size: -; V: TRBV9; D: TRBD2; J: TRBJ2-1; DNA: TGTGCCAGCAGCTCAAGACTAGCGGGGCACAATGAGCAGTTCTTC; CDR3: CASSSRLAGHNEQFF
size: -; V: TRBV30; D: -; J: TRBJ1-4; DNA: TGTGCCTGGAGTACCCCAACCGGGACTGCGGCTGGGACTAATGAAAAACTGTTTTTT; CDR3: CAWSTPTGTAAGTNEKLFF
size: -; V: TRBV6-8; D: -; J: TRBJ2-7; DNA: TGTGCCAGCAGCTACCCGGGGGGCCCCCACGAGCAGTACTTC; CDR3: CASSYPGGPHEQYF
size: -; V: TRBV7-9; D: TRBD1; J: TRBJ1-6; DNA: TGTGCCAGCAGCCCTAGCGGACAGGGGGCTTCACCCCTCCACTTT; CDR3: CASSPSGQGASPLHF
size: -; V: TRBV19; D: -; J: TRBJ2-7; DNA: TGTGCCAGTAGCCCTTCCCTGGGAGAGCAGTACTTC; CDR3: CASSPSLGEQYF
size: -; V: TRBV6-4; D: TRBD2; J: TRBJ2-3; DNA: TGTGCCAGCAGTGACTTTACTAGCGGAAACACAGATACGCAGTATTTT; CDR3: CASSDFTSGNTDTQYF
size: -; V: TRBV30; D: -; J: TRBJ1-1; DNA: TGTGCCTGGAGGCGGACAAACACTGAAGCTTTCTTT; CDR3: CAWRRTNTEAFF
size: -; V: TRBV6-5; D: -; J: TRBJ1-2; DNA: TGTGCCAGCAGAACCCCGGTGGGTCGGTACACCTTC; CDR3: CASRTPVGRYTF
size: -; V: TRBV19; D: -; J: TRBJ2-3; DNA: TGTGCCAGTAGCCTACGGGGCACAGATACGCAGTATTTT; CDR3: CASSLRGTDTQYF
size: -; V: TRBV6-4; D: -; J: TRBJ1-6; DNA: TGTGCCAGCAGTGGAGGGGGGTTTAATAATTCACCCCTCCACTTT; CDR3: CASSGGGFNNSPLHF
size: -; V: TRBV5-4; D: -; J: TRBJ1-2; DNA: TGTGCCAGCAGCTCCGGGGAGGCCTCGGCAAACACCTTC; CDR3: CASSSGEASANTF
size: -; V: TRBV28; D: -; J: TRBJ2-7; DNA: TGTGCCAGCAGTTTATCCTCCCGGTCCTACGAGCAGTACTTC; CDR3: CASSLSSRSYEQYF
size: once; V: TRBV4-2; D: -; J: TRBJ1-2; DNA: TGTGCCAGCAGCCAGGGATCACCAAACTATGGCTACACCTTC; CDR3: CASSQGSPNYGYTF
size: -; V: TRBV2; D: -; J: TRBJ1-2; DNA: TGTGCCACCCTCTTGGGAGGACGGTACCACTATGGCTACACCTTC; CDR3: CATLLGGRYHYGYTF
size: -; V: TRBV18; D: -; J: TRBJ1-2; DNA: TGTGCCAGCTCACCACCAGGGGAGGTAGTTGACGGCTACACCTTC; CDR3: CASSPPGEVVDGYTF
size: -; V: TRBV4-2; D: -; J: TRBJ1-1; DNA: TGTGCCAGCAGTCACAGGGCCACACAGAAAAACACTGAAGCTTTCTTT; CDR3: CASSHRATQKNTEAFF
size: -; V: TRBV5-4; D: TRBD1; J: TRBJ2-5; DNA: TGTGCCAGCAGCCAACAGGGGGCTACAGAGACCCAGTACTTC; CDR3: CASSQQGATETQYF
size: once; V: TRBV5-1; D: -; J: TRBJ2-1; DNA: TGCGCCAGCAGCTCCGCGAATGAGCAGTTCTTC; CDR3: CASSSANEQFF
size: few; V: TRBV6-5; D: -; J: TRBJ2-3; DNA: TGTGCCAGCAGTCCCGACGCAGATACGCAGTATTTT; CDR3: CASSPDADTQYF
size: few; V: TRBV25-1; D: -; J: TRBJ2-3; DNA: TGTGCCAGCAGTGGGACAGGCACAGATACGCAGTATTTT; CDR3: CASSGTGTDTQYF
size: few; V: TRBV4-2; D: -; J: TRBJ1-5; DNA: TGTGCCAGCAGCCAGAATAGCAATCAGCCCCAGCATTTT; CDR3: CASSQNSNQPQHF
size: -; V: TRBV20-1; D: -; J: TRBJ2-3; DNA: TGCAGTGCCGGGGGATTAGATACGCAGTATTTT; CDR3: CSAGGLDTQYF
size: -; V: TRBV10-3; D: TRBD1; J: TRBJ1-5; DNA: TGTGCCACCAGGGGAGTAACAGGGGGCGGGAGCAATCAGCCCCAGCATTTT; CDR3: CATRGVTGGGSNQPQHF
size: -; V: TRBV30; D: TRBD1; J: TRBJ1-1; DNA: TGTGCCTGTACAAGACAGGGTCGGAGCACTGAAGCTTTCTTT; CDR3: CACTRQGRSTEAFF
size: -; V: TRBV18; D: TRBD1; J: TRBJ1-2; DNA: TGTGCCAGCGTATGGGACAGGGCAAGTAATGGCTACACCTTC; CDR3: CASVWDRASNGYTF
size: -; V: TRBV5-1; D: TRBD2; J: TRBJ2-2; DNA: TGCGCCAGCAGCATCGGGGGGGCCGGAGGGGAGCTGTTTTTT; CDR3: CASSIGGAGGELFF
size: -; V: TRBV30; D: -; J: TRBJ1-6; DNA: TGTGCCTGGAGTGTCCAGCCCAATTCACCCCTCCACTTT; CDR3: CAWSVQPNSPLHF
size: -; V: TRBV6-6; D: -; J: TRBJ2-1; DNA: TGTGCCAGCAGTCGCACATACTATCTCAATGAGCAGTTCTTC; CDR3: CASSRTYYLNEQFF
size: few; V: TRBV19; D: -; J: TRBJ2-2; DNA: TGTGCCAGTAGTCCCGAGGGGGGTTTCACCGGGGAGCTGTTTTTT; CDR3: CASSPEGGFTGELFF
size: -; V: TRBV6-1; D: -; J: TRBJ2-3; DNA: TGTGCCAGCAAACGGGGGCCGAGCACAGATACGCAGTATTTT; CDR3: CASKRGPSTDTQYF
size: -; V: TRBV7-9; D: -; J: TRBJ2-3; DNA: TGTGCCAGCAGCTTTAATCTATGGGTAGGCACAGATACGCAGTATTTT; CDR3: CASSFNLWVGTDTQYF
size: once; V: TRBV9; D: -; J: TRBJ2-3; DNA: TGTGCCAGCAGCGGCTCCAGGCGTACGCAGTATTTT; CDR3: CASSGSRRTQYF
size: -; V: TRBV6-6; D: -; J: TRBJ1-6; DNA: TGTGCCAGTGGGAGGCCCTATAATTCACCCCTCCACTTT; CDR3: CASGRPYNSPLHF
size: -; V: TRBV7-2; D: -; J: TRBJ1-2; DNA: TGTGCCAGCAGCCGTAATGCAGGGAATGGCTACACCTTC; CDR3: CASSRNAGNGYTF
size: -; V: TRBV7-2; D: -; J: TRBJ2-7; DNA: TGTGCCAGCAGCTTCTCGCGACAAACACAGTACGAGCAGTACTTC; CDR3: CASSFSRQTQYEQYF
size: -; V: TRBV7-3; D: TRBD2; J: TRBJ2-3; DNA: TGTGCCAGCAGCTTAGGGACTAGCGGGGGCGGTGGAGATACGCAGTATTTT; CDR3: CASSLGTSGGGGDTQYF
size: -; V: TRBV5-6; D: -; J: TRBJ2-7; DNA: TGTGCCAGCAGCGGGGGACGGGCATTATACGAGCAGTACTTC; CDR3: CASSGGRALYEQYF
size: -; V: TRBV2; D: TRBD1; J: TRBJ2-7; DNA: TGTGCCAGCAGTGACATGGGACAGGTGGAAGGCTTC; CDR3: CASSDMGQVEGF
size: -; V: TRBV5-5; D: TRBD1; J: TRBJ2-6; DNA: TGTGCCAGCAGCTTGGTTGTGGGACAGGGATCCTCTGGGGCCAACGTCCTGACTTTC; CDR3: CASSLVVGQGSSGANVLTF
size: -; V: TRBV11-2; D: -; J: TRBJ2-7; DNA: TGTGCCAGCAGCTTAAATTTCGGACAGAGTTTCTACGAGCAGTACTTC; CDR3: CASSLNFGQSFYEQYF
size: -; V: TRBV7-2; D: TRBD1; J: TRBJ2-1; DNA: TGTGCCAGCAGCTTTGACAGGGGGGGTGAGCAGTTCTTC; CDR3: CASSFDRGGEQFF